The T cell receptor beta chain under discussion was sequenced for a study of CD8+CD57+ T cells in acquired aplastic anemia. Profiling of TCR beta VDJ combinations and CDR3 sequences used genomic DNA as template. TCRdb re-called the reads with MiXCR, one entry per CDR3 protein. Of fewer than 200,000 distinct CDR3 sequences in the sample, approximately 60% were seen once. This CDR3 comprises 16 residues. CDR1 is SGHRS, CDR2 YFSETQ, per germline. The sample consisted of sorted CD4+, CD8+, or CD8+CD57+ T cells (not recorded which) from PBMCs. The receptor comes from a human donor in good health. J is TRBJ1-4 and V is TRBV5-1, with 9 bases that match TRBD1. The end of the DNA aligns better with TRBJ2-3, so the J call may be wrong. CDR3 bases: TGCGCCAGCAGCTCGGACAGGGGCCTATCCACAGATACGCAGTATTTT. This gives the protein CASSSDRGLSTDTQYF.